This is a list of T cell receptor beta chains from one sample in a study of identical twins. TCRdb recomputed calls from the 5' RACE reads with MiXCR, one row per CDR3 protein. The table records nearly 250,000 distinct CDR3 sequences, about 7.3% of them present only once. These data also formed part of another study, on yellow fever vaccine responses in identical twins.

The sample consisted of memory (CD45RO+) T cells sorted from blood. The receptor source for this set is a young woman in good health. The CDR3 runs from the conserved cysteine through the conserved F or W. A D gene is named only where the DNA matches it firmly. Clone size appears in some rows only: once, few, many, or a class for an expanded clone.

j_call v_call clone_size d_call cdr3_nt cdr3_aa
TRBJ1-4 TRBV4-1 many - TGCGCCAGCAGCCAAGATACAGTGAACGGAAAACTGTTTTTT CASSQDTVNGKLFF
TRBJ2-5 TRBV10-3 many - TGTGCCATCAGCCTCCTGGGGGAGACCCAGTACTTC CAISLLGETQYF
TRBJ2-1 TRBV5-1 few - TGCGCCAGCAGCCCGGAACTGAGCTCCTACAATGAGCAGTTCTTC CASSPELSSYNEQFF
TRBJ2-1 TRBV29-1 - TRBD2 TGCAGCGTTGAGTTTTTGGGGGGGTACAATGAGCAGTTCTTC CSVEFLGGYNEQFF
TRBJ2-2 TRBV6-1 - TRBD1 TGTGCCAGCAGCCAGGGACAGGGGACCGCCGGGGAGCTGTTTTTT CASSQGQGTAGELFF
TRBJ2-5 TRBV20-1 - TRBD2 TGCAGTGCTAGAGATCTGACTAGCGGGAGGACCAACCAAGAGACCCAGTACTTC CSARDLTSGRTNQETQYF
TRBJ2-7 TRBV7-2 few TRBD2 TGTGCCAGCAACCCGCTCCAACTAGCGGGTAAGAACGAGCAGTACTTC CASNPLQLAGKNEQYF
TRBJ2-2 TRBV20-1 - - TGCAGTGCTAGGGGCAGGGGGGCGGTACCCGGGGAGCTGTTTTTT CSARGRGAVPGELFF
TRBJ2-5 TRBV7-9 - - TGTGCCAGCAGCTCTCAGGACGGTAGTAGGGAGACCCAGTACTTC CASSSQDGSRETQYF
TRBJ2-3 TRBV7-8 many - TGTGCCAGCAGCTCCCTCTCCATAGCTGTTGGCACAGATACGCAGTATTTT CASSSLSIAVGTDTQYF
TRBJ1-5 TRBV12-3/TRBV12-4 many - TGTGCCAGCTGGCCGGGGGGGCGCAATCAGCCCCAGCATTTT CASWPGGRNQPQHF
TRBJ2-1 TRBV10-3 few - TGTGCCATCAGACCGGGACTTTCCCACAATGAGCAGTTCTTC CAIRPGLSHNEQFF
TRBJ1-5 TRBV15 many TRBD1 TGTGCCACCAGCAGAGACCGAAGACAGGGGCTCGATCAGCCCCAGCATTTT CATSRDRRQGLDQPQHF
TRBJ2-1 TRBV5-1 many - TGCGCCAGCAGCTTGGAGAGTTCGAGCTCCTACAATGAGCAGTTCTTC CASSLESSSSYNEQFF
TRBJ2-1 TRBV24-1 many TRBD2 TGTGCCACCTCCCGCGGGGGGGCAAACGATGAGCAGTTCTTC CATSRGGANDEQFF
TRBJ2-1 TRBV7-3 - - TGTGCCAGCAGCTTAGGGGTGGGGTCAGTCTCTTACAATGAGCAGTTCTTC CASSLGVGSVSYNEQFF
TRBJ1-4 TRBV3-1 few - TGTGCCAGCAGCCTACAATGGGGAAAACTGTTTTTT CASSLQWGKLFF
TRBJ2-1 TRBV20-1 - TRBD1 TGCAGTGCTGCCCCCGGGACAGGGGACAATGAGCAGTTCTTC CSAAPGTGDNEQFF
TRBJ2-3 TRBV5-4 few - TGTGCCAGCAGCAACAGTCGGGACCCTAGCACAGATACGCAGTATTTT CASSNSRDPSTDTQYF
TRBJ2-4 TRBV2 few TRBD2 TGTGCCACCGCGACTAGCGGGACTCTAGCCAAAAACATTCAGTACTTC CATATSGTLAKNIQYF
TRBJ1-2 TRBV6-5 - TRBD1 TGTGCCAGCAGTTACAGAGACAGGGTTGGCTACACCTTC CASSYRDRVGYTF
TRBJ2-3 TRBV2 few - TGTGCCAGCTTGACTAGCCGGAGGGGGGATACGCAGTATTTT CASLTSRRGDTQYF
TRBJ2-1 TRBV3-1 - - TGTGCCAGCAGTTCAAACATAGCCAACAATGAGCAGTTCTTC CASSSNIANNEQFF
TRBJ1-2 TRBV11-2 - - TGTGCCAGCAGCTTAGGGCTGGGTGAGGGCACCTTC CASSLGLGEGTF
TRBJ2-6 TRBV5-1 many - TGCGCCAGCAGCAGAACAGATTCTGGGGCCAACGTCCTGACTTTC CASSRTDSGANVLTF
TRBJ2-3 TRBV5-1 many TRBD1 TGCGCCAGCAGCTTGGAAGGCAGGGGGGATACGCAGTATTTT CASSLEGRGDTQYF
TRBJ2-5 TRBV6-6 - - TGTGCCACCAGGGCGGAGTTGGCCCAGTACTTC CATRAELAQYF